What follows are 10 T cell receptor beta chains derived from one specimen sequenced in a study of T-cell reconstitution after alpha-beta-depleted transplantation in children (dated by TCRdb to the mid-2010s). Library method: PCR. Data came from an Illumina HiSeq 2500. To normalize quantification of the TCRbeta repertoire, the TCR libraries were built with molecular barcoding that relied on unique molecular identifiers. TCRdb trimmed the raw reads at Q25, called clones with MiXCR and kept productive beta chains. CDR3 protein duplicates are merged, each entry listing the most common genes and DNA. The sample includes 60,000 to 80,000 distinct CDR3 sequences, with approximately 7.3% observed a single time. Together, the top ten hold over 2.5% of the sample. The specimen was PBMCs from the stem cell graft donor, collected from the stem cell graft. Receptors originate from a human donor who donated a stem cell graft to a child with acute lymphoblastic leukemia.

In its sample, this clonotype was seen a few times. The rearrangement links TRBV7-8 to TRBJ2-3; D is uncertain. The CDR3 spans 16 residues. V shed 5 bases and J shed 1 base, with 16 bases lying between them. In germline, CDR1 is SGHVS, CDR2 FQNEAQ. Here the CDR3 reads CASSPRLGSRTDTQYF. For the CDR3, the DNA is TGTGCCAGCAGCCCCCGCTTGGGGTCCCGCACAGATACGCAGTATTTT.

This clonotype was seen ten or more times. The V gene is TRBV29-1, the J gene TRBJ1-2; D gene unclear. Germline V gene data show CDR1 as SQVTM and CDR2 as ANQGSEA. V lost 8 bases and J lost 3, with 10 bases in between. The CDR3 length is 11 residues. The CDR3 bases are TGCAGCAGTGGTAGGGACTATGGCTACACCTTC. It translates to CSSGRDYGYTF.

This clonotype was observed a few times. This chain links TRBV11-3 with TRBJ1-2; no clear D. The CDR3 covers 13 residues. The V end lost 2 bases, the J end lost 4 bases, and 8 bases lay between the germline ends. Germline V gene lookup returns CDR1 SGHNT and CDR2 YENEEA. For the CDR3, the DNA is TGTGCCAGCAGCTTAAACAGCTTCTATGGCTACACCTTC. This sequence encodes CASSLNSFYGYTF.

This clonotype was observed a few times. The chain carries TRBV15 and TRBJ2-1; 12 positions agree with TRBD2. This CDR3 spans 18 amino acids. V was pared by 5 bases and J by 6 bases, with 14 bases of the junction left unmatched. CDR1 and CDR2 (germline): LNHNV, YYDKDF (reference sequence). The CDR3, as DNA: TGTGCCACCAGCCGACACCCGCGGCTAGCGGGGGGGCCCAATGAGCAGTTCTTC. This codes for CATSRHPRLAGGPNEQFF. Filled out from reference TRBV15 and TRBJ2-1, the complete variable domain reads DAMVIQNPRYQVTQFGKPVTLSCSQTLNHNVMYWYQQKSSQAPKLLFHYYDKDFNNEADTPDNFQSRRPNTSFCFLDIRSPGLGDTAMYLCATSRHPRLAGGPNEQFFGPGTRLTVL.

This clonotype has a count of ten or more. This chain uses TRBV4-2 with TRBJ2-4; a possible D gene is TRBD1 (6 bases). The V end lost 3 bases, the J end lost 2 bases, and 11 bases lay between the germline ends. The V gene's germline CDR1 is LGHNA and CDR2 YNFKEQ. This CDR3 contains 15 residues. In DNA form, the CDR3 reads TGTGCCAGCAGCCAGGACAGACCCTCCAAAAACATTCAGTACTTC. The encoded protein is CASSQDRPSKNIQYF.

Ten or more counts support this clonotype. The chain joins TRBV6-1 to TRBJ2-1, with D unresolved. Trimming took 1 base from V and 4 from J, leaving 11 bases between them. The CDR3 is made up of 15 amino acids. Germline CDR1 and CDR2: MNHNS and SASEGT. The CDR3 spells CASSEDGSEYNEQFF. For the CDR3, the DNA is TGTGCCAGCAGTGAAGACGGGTCGGAGTACAATGAGCAGTTCTTC.

Comments on this clonotype: One end of the junction varies from germline; a read error may be responsible. CDR3 loop: CSVRGMNTESFF. In nucleotides, the CDR3 is TGCAGCGTGCGGGGAATGAACACTGAATCTTTCTTT. This chain joins TRBV29-1 and TRBJ1-1, with D unclear. The CDR3 contains 12 residues. Germline CDR1 is SQVTM and CDR2 is ANQGSEA.

This clonotype was recorded many times. This chain joins TRBV6-5 and TRBJ2-5; 13 bases line up with TRBD2. Per the germline V gene, CDR1 is MNHEY and CDR2 is SVGAGI. This CDR3 is 15 amino acids long. Unmatched junction bases numbered 1, after V lost 2 bases and J lost 4 bases. The CDR3 DNA is TGTGCCAGCAGTTACACTAGCGGGGGGGCAGAGACCCAGTACTTC. It codes for CASSYTSGGAETQYF.

The chain carries TRBV10-1 and TRBJ1-2; the D is unclear. Germline V CDR1 and CDR2: WNHNN, SYGVQD (reference sequence). V lost 5 bases, J lost 5 bases, and 6 bases lay in between. This CDR3 has 11 amino acids. The CDR3 reads CASSQTYGYTF. The CDR3 nucleotides are TGCGCCAGCAGTCAAACATATGGCTACACCTTC.

The chain joins TRBV7-9 to TRBJ1-1; D perhaps matches TRBD1 (5 bases). V lost 1 base to trimming and J lost 6 bases, with 12 bases between them. The CDR3 totals 14 residues. CDR1 and CDR2 from the germline V gene are SEHNR and FQNEAQ (reference sequence). The CDR3 region has the DNA TGTGCCAGCAGCTTAGAAGTACAGGCGGCTGAAGCTTTCTTT. Translated, it gives CASSLEVQAAEAFF.